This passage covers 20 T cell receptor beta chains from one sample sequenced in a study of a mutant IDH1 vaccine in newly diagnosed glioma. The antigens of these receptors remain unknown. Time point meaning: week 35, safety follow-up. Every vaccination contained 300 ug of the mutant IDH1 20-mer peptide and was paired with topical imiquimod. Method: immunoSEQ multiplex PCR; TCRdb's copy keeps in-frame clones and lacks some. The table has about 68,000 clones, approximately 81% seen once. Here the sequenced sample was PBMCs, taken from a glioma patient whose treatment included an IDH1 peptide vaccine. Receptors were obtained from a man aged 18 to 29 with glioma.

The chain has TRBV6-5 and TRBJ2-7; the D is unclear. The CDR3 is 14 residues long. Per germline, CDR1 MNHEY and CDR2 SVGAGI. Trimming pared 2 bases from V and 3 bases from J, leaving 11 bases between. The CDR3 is CASSYRDPFYEQYF. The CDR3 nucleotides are TGTGCCAGCAGTTACCGAGATCCCTTCTACGAGCAGTACTTC.

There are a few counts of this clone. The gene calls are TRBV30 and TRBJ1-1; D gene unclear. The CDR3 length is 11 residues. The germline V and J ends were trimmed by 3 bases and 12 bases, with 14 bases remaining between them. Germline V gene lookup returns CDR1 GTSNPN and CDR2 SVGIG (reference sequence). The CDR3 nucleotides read TGTGCCTGGAGCATGACAATAATCACTTTCTTT. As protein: CAWSMTIITFF.

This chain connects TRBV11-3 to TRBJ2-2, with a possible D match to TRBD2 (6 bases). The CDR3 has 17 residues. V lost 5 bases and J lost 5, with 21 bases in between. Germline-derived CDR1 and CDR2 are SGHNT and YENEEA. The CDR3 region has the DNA TGTGCCAGCAGCCTCGAACGTGGGACCGGGGGAACCGGGGAGCTGTTTTTT. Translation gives CASSLERGTGGTGELFF.

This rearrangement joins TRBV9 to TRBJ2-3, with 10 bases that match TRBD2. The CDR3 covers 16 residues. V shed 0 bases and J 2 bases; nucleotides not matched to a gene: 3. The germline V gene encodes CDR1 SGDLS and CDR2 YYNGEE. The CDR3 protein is CASSVGTSGHTDTQYF. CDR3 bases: TGTGCCAGCAGCGTAGGGACTAGCGGCCACACAGATACGCAGTATTTT.

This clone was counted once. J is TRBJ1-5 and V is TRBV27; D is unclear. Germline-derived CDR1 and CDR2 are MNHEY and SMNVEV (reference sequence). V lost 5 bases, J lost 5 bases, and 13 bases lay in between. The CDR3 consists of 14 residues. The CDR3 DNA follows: TGTGCCAGCAGTCTTACAGCGAGTTATCAGCCCCAGCATTTT. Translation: CASSLTASYQPQHF.

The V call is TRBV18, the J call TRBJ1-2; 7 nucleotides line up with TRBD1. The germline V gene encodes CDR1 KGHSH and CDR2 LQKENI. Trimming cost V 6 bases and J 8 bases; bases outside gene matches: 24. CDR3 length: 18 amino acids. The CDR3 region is CASSPLTGTAISTTGYTF. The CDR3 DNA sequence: TGTGCCAGCTCGCCCCTAACCGGGACAGCTATTTCTACGACGGGCTACACCTTC.

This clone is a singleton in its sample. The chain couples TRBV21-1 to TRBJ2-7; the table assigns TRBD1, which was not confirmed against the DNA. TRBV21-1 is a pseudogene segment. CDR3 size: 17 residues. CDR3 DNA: TGTGCCAGCAGCAAAGTGGCTCTAGGGGACAGGGGCTACGAGCAGTACTTC. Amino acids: CASSKVALGDRGYEQYF.

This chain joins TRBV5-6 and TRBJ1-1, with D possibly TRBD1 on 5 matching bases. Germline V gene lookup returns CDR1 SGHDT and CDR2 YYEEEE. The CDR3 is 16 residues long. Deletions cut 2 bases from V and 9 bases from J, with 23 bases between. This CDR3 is CASSLGTRARDGQAFF. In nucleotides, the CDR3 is TGTGCCAGCAGCTTAGGGACCCGGGCCCGGGACGGTCAAGCTTTCTTT. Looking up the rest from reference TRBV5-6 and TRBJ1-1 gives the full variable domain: DAGVTQSPTHLIKTRGQQVTLRCSPKSGHDTVSWYQQALGQGPQFIFQYYEEEERQRGNFPDRFSGHQFPNYSSELNVNALLLGDSALYLCASSLGTRARDGQAFFGQGTRLTVV.

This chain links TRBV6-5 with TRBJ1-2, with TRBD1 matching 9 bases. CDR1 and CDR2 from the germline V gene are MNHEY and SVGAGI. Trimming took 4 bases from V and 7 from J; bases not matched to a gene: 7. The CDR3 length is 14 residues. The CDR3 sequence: CASSSTGGLGGYTF. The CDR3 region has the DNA TGTGCCAGCAGTTCTACAGGGGGCCTTGGTGGCTACACCTTC.

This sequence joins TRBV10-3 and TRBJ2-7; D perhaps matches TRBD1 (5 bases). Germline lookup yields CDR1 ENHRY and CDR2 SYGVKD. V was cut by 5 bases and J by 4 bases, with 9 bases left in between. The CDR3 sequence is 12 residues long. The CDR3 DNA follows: TGTGCCATCAGTTCGGACATTTACGAGCAGTACTTC. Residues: CAISSDIYEQYF.

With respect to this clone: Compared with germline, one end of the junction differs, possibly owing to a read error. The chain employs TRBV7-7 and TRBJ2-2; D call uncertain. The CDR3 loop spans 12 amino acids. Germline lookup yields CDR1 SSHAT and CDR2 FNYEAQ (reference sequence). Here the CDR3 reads CASSLGTGELFF. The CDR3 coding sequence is TGTGCTAGCAGCTTAGGAACCGGGGAGCTGTTTTTT.

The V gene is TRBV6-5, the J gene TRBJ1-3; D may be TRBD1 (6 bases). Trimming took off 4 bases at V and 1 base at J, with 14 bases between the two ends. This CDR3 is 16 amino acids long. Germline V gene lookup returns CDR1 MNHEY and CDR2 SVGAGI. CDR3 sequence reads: CASSSARQASGNTIYF. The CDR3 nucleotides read TGTGCCAGCAGTTCTGCGAGACAGGCGTCTGGAAACACCATATATTTT.

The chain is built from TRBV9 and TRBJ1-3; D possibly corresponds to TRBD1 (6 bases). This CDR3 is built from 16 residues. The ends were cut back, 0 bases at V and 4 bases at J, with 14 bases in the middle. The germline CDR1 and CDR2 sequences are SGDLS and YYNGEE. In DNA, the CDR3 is TGTGCCAGCAGCGTAGGATCAGGACAGTTCGGAAACACCATATATTTT. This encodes CASSVGSGQFGNTIYF.

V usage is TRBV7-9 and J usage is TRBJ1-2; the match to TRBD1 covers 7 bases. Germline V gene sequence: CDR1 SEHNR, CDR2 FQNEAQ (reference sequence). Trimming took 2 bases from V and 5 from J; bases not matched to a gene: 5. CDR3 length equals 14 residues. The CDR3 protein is CASSLTGQSYGYTF. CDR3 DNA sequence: TGTGCCAGCAGCTTAACGGGACAGTCGTATGGCTACACCTTC.

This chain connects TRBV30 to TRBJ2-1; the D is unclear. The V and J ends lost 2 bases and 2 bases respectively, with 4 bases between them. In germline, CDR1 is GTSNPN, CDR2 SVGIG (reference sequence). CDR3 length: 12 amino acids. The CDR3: CAWSSPYNEQFF. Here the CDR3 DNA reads TGTGCCTGGAGTAGCCCCTACAATGAGCAGTTCTTC.

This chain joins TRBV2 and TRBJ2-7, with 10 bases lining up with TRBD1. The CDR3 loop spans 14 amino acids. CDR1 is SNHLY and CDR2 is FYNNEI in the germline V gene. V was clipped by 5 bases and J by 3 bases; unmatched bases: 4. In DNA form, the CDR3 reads TGTGCCAGCAGTACCGGGACAGGGGTCTACGAGCAGTACTTC. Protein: CASSTGTGVYEQYF.

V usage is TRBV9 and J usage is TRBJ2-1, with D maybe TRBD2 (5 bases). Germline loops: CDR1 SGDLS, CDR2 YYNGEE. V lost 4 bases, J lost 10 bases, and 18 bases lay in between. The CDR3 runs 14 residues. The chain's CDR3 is CASSPTDSVWEQFF. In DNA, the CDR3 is TGTGCCAGCAGCCCCACGGACTCTGTATGGGAGCAGTTCTTC.

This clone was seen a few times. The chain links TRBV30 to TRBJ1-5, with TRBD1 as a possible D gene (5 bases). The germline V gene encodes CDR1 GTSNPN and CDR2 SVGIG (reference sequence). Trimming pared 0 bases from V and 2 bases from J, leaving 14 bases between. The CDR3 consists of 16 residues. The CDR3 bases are TGTGCCTGGAGTGTACAGGCATCCGGTGGCAATCAGCCCCAGCATTTT. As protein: CAWSVQASGGNQPQHF.

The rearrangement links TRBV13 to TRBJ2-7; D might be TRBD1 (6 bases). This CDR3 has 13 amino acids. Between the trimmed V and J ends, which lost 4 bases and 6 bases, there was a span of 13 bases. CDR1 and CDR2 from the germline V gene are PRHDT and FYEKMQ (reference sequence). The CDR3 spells CASSSGHRREQYF. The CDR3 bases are TGTGCCAGCAGCTCGGGACACCGCCGCGAGCAGTACTTC.

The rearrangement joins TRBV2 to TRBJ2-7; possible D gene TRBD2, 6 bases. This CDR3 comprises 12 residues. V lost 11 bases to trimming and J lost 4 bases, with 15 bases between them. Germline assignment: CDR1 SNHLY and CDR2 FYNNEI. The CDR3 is CASEGSGYEQYF. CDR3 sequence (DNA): TGTGCCTCCGAGGGAAGCGGGTACGAGCAGTACTTC.